This TCR beta chain originates from a study of T cells in tumors after PD-1 blockade. Overall study results and limits: About 40% of tumor TCR clonotypes were also found in blood.

This clone was detected a few times. The antigen remains unidentified. CDR1 ENHRY and CDR2 SYGVKD come from the germline V gene. The CDR3 runs to 12 residues. The V and J ends lost 3 bases and 5 bases respectively, with 6 bases between them. Sequencing was performed with immunoSEQ multiplex PCR; in TCRdb, only in-frame clones are kept and a portion is missing. The profile shows roughly 50,000 clones, more than 70% of them singletons. The sequencing here drew on PBMCs, taken before anti-PD-1 treatment. This chain links TRBV10-3 with TRBJ2-3; D not resolved. The sequence came from a human donor with basal cell carcinoma. The CDR3 nucleotides are TGTGCCATCAGTGATCATTTAGATACGCAGTATTTT. It is translated as CAISDHLDTQYF.